One TCR beta chain is described in this entry. Its specific antigen is unknown. No base-level quality is on record; no much larger clone is a single base apart. This sample was taken from a study of blood T cells in healthy people across ages (dated by TCRdb to the mid-2010s). A note on the overall study: In model experiments, template switching captured about one uniquely barcoded TCR beta cDNA molecule for every two T cells. Four age groups were formed from the donors: young (average 16 years), middle-aged (approximately 40), aged (62) and long-lived (around 82). To avoid experimental bias, donors of different ages were randomly spread across the sequencing lanes. For two donors (one aged 18 to 30 and one aged 80 or older), the study analyzed two additional independent replicas of 1 million unique cDNA reads from the same blood draw. To track age-related changes in TCR beta repertoire diversity, the study relied on deep sequencing normalized with unique cDNA molecular identifiers. Overall study outcomes, separate from this receptor: There was a strong correlation between observed TCR beta diversity and the percentage of naive T cells measured by flow cytometry. Observed TCR beta diversity per million T cells fell roughly linearly with age, and a significant reduction was already apparent by age around 36. The long-lived group showed more naive CD4+ T cells, fewer expanded clones and increased TCR diversity than the aged group, suggesting age selection. Estimates of total diversity based on one million sequenced T cells were regarded as lower bounds and as underestimates. Because profiling used bulk unsorted PBMCs, naive and antigen-experienced compartments could not be compared conclusively. Donor CMV infection status was unknown, potentially confounding age-related changes in expanded clonotypes.

From the cysteine up to the phenylalanine, the CDR3 has a length of 14 residues. CDR3 DNA only is kept here, 42 bases in frame from base 1. The germline V gene yields MNHEY for CDR1 and SVGEGT for CDR2. V is shortened by 2 bases, J by 4 bases, and the region joining them spans 12 bases. Library preparation was by 5' RACE. Instrument on record: Illumina HiSeq 2500. A second PCR of roughly 6 to 11 cycles was run with a J-beta primer mix and a sample-barcoded 5' primer. A unique molecular identifier was introduced onto each TCR beta cDNA molecule by a template-switch 5' adaptor carrying 12 random nucleotides. Each sample yielded at least 2.5 million CDR3-containing paired-end reads. All of the RNA was converted into first-strand cDNA using the Mint cDNA synthesis kit, with a TRBC-specific oligonucleotide serving as the primer. After uracil-DNA glycosylase treatment, a first 18-cycle PCR used universal primers M1SS and BC2_uni_R on all cDNA. As for the authors' bioinformatics: For normalization, 1 million high-quality reads, each with a distinct molecular identifier, were randomly selected from each sample. Instead of being binned into consensus sequences, reads with shared molecular identifiers were discarded. MiTCR, run with a Q25 quality threshold and the strictest error-elimination algorithm, handled CDR3 identification, clonotype clustering and error correction. Lower-bound total TCR beta diversity was estimated with a nonparametric unseen species model using Euler transformation. TCRdb reprocessed the public reads (quality trimming at Q25 with fastp, clone calling with MiXCR) and kept in-frame beta chains. Records with the same CDR3 protein are collapsed into one entry carrying the most frequent genes and DNA. For this entry, the V and J calls and clone size follow TCRdb and not the study's own pipeline. Across this sample there are about 290,000 distinct CDR3 sequences, with around 27% seen only once. Clones ranked in the top ten supply 29% of the sample.

Donors were a few dozen systemically healthy Caucasian individuals from Russia aged about 6 to 100 years. Around 9.7 milliliters of peripheral blood were collected from each donor into EDTA-treated Vacutainer tubes. Ficoll-Paque density-gradient centrifugation was used to isolate PBMCs, with at least 6.5 million per sample. Trizol reagent was used to extract total RNA from the PBMCs, yielding at least 5.5 micrograms per sample. Naive CD45RAhigh/CD27high T cell percentages were measured by flow cytometry on a PBMC aliquot from every donor. The sequenced sample consisted of blood. The sequence links TRBV6-2 or TRBV6-3 to TRBJ2-7; no D segment can be confidently identified. This receptor was taken from a woman in her seventies in good health. The nucleotide sequence reads as follows: TGTGCCAGCAGTTACGAGCTATTCCGATACGAGCAGTACTTC. It specifies CASSYELFRYEQYF.